The rows below give T cell receptor beta chains drawn from one sample of a study of blood T cell repertoires in COVID-19. Libraries were prepared by immunoSEQ multiplex PCR; TCRdb keeps only in-frame clonotypes and omits some of them. Among approximately 360,000 clones listed, roughly four fifths were seen once. Sequencing used PBMCs or T cells enriched from blood (not recorded which). The receptors come from a woman aged 45-60 years who had recovered from COVID-19. Each CDR3 is given with its conserved first and last residue.

TRBJ1-1	TRBV10-3	CAISEGTHTEAFF
TRBJ2-3	TRBV30	CAWSSIQGGSLDTQYF
TRBJ2-3	TRBV10-3	CASRDSVTDTQYF
TRBJ2-3	TRBV7-2	CASSSRSGTPGTDTQYF
TRBJ2-1	TRBV12-3/TRBV12-4	CASRLTNEQFF
TRBJ2-1	TRBV19	CASSIGTGADEQFF
TRBJ1-1	TRBV11-3	CASSLPGTKGFF
TRBJ2-3	TRBV7-8	CASSLAGGYTDTQYF
TRBJ1-1	TRBV18	CASSPSGGNTEAFF
TRBJ2-1	TRBV9	CASSDFNEQFF
TRBJ2-1	TRBV5-6	CASSTDMASYNEQFF
TRBJ1-2	TRBV10-3	CAISPSGTLGYTF
TRBJ1-4	TRBV15	CATSRDANTGTGVEKLFF
TRBJ1-2	TRBV6-5	CASSYSTGGRGYTF
TRBJ2-5	TRBV13	CASSLGRAGGRETQYF
TRBJ1-2	TRBV3-1/TRBV3-2	CASSQAIGHGYTF
TRBJ2-1	TRBV9	CASSVGGRGTYNEQFF
TRBJ1-5	TRBV6-5	CASQTLGTEYQPQHF
TRBJ1-2	TRBV6-2/TRBV6-3	CASSYPGTDGYTF
TRBJ1-3	TRBV6-2/TRBV6-3	CASSPGQGTGNTIYF
TRBJ2-2	TRBV3-1/TRBV3-2	CASSQDLVLAGGRTGELFF
TRBJ1-1	TRBV6-5	CASSPFNPNTEAFF
TRBJ2-1	TRBV6-2/TRBV6-3	CASSYSTSGVEQFF
TRBJ1-2	TRBV5-1	CASSPGQGYYGYTF
TRBJ1-2	TRBV30	CAWSVLSDRDGYTF
TRBJ2-3	TRBV6-5	CASSLSGRERQYF
TRBJ2-2	TRBV7-6	CASSYTGGSTGELFF
TRBJ2-3	TRBV27	CASSLPGGGTDTQYF
TRBJ1-2	TRBV21-1	CASSKPGQGTCYGYTF
TRBJ2-7	TRBV6-5	CASNLATYSSYEQYF
TRBJ2-3	TRBV5-1	CASSKEVAGAGSDTQYF
TRBJ1-2	TRBV6-5	CASIGGLDGYTF
TRBJ1-1	TRBV29-1	CSVDFEAAPMNTEAFF
TRBJ1-2	TRBV7-8	CASSLAGRGYGYTF
TRBJ2-2	TRBV6-5	CASRRHSTGELFF
TRBJ2-1	TRBV7-2	CASSARTSGGLEQFF
TRBJ2-2	TRBV7-2	CASSSVAGSTGELFF
TRBJ1-2	TRBV9	CASSVESSPNYGYTF
TRBJ2-1	TRBV18	CASSPYTSGNYNEQFF
TRBJ1-1	TRBV6-5	CASRFRDREAFF
TRBJ1-2	TRBV5-1	CASRQGANYGYTF
TRBJ2-7	TRBV5-4	CASSRDRNYEQYF
TRBJ2-7	TRBV5-1	CASSLGASGRFNEQYF
TRBJ1-2	TRBV29-1	CSVGPGFSGYTF
TRBJ2-3	TRBV5-1	CASSLFAGGTDTQYF
TRBJ2-7	TRBV7-9	CASSLEAGATYEQYF